This T cell receptor (beta chain) was recorded in a study of cytomegalovirus exposure and HLA in healthy donors. Measured with immunoSEQ multiplex PCR; TCRdb has only the in-frame clones, and not every one. The table shows some 190,000 clones, with about 84% occurring only once. Germline assignment: CDR1 SGHRS and CDR2 YFSETQ. The CDR3 loop spans 14 amino acids. V dropped 1 base and J dropped 2 bases, with 9 bases sitting between them. The chain employs TRBV5-1 and TRBJ1-2; TRBD1 is a possible D gene (5 bases). The sequencing input was PBMCs. The TCR was taken from a woman between 18 and 29 years old in good health and CMV-seronegative. As DNA, the CDR3 is TGCGCCAGCAGCTTGACCGACAGAAACTATGGCTACACCTTC. Amino acids: CASSLTDRNYGYTF.